Each of the 30 T cell receptor beta chains below was sequenced from the same sample in a study of cytomegalovirus exposure and HLA in healthy donors. It was with 60 Vbeta and 13 Jbeta primers that the PCR ran. Libraries were prepared by immunoSEQ multiplex PCR; TCRdb keeps only in-frame clonotypes and omits some of them. The table for this sample gives over 100,000 clones. The material sequenced was PBMCs. These TCRs come from a man aged 18-30 years in good health and CMV-seronegative.

The J gene is TRBJ1-1, the V gene TRBV30; TRBD1 is a possible D gene (6 bases). Trimming took 1 base from V and 2 from J, leaving 14 bases between them. This CDR3 is built from 15 residues. Per the germline V gene, CDR1 is GTSNPN and CDR2 is SVGIG (reference sequence). The CDR3 reads CAWSGYVQGNTEAFF. As DNA, the CDR3 is TGTGCCTGGAGTGGGTACGTACAGGGAAACACTGAAGCTTTCTTT.

The chain is built from TRBV18 and TRBJ2-7; D might be TRBD2 (7 bases). Germline loops: CDR1 KGHSH, CDR2 LQKENI. V shed 3 bases and J shed 2 bases, with 14 bases lying between them. The CDR3 runs 15 residues. The CDR3 nucleotides are TGTGCCAGCTCACCCCCGTCGCGGGGGCCCTACGAGCAGTACTTC. Its translation is CASSPPSRGPYEQYF.

The chain couples TRBV5-1 to TRBJ2-3; a weak D match, TRBD2 (5 bases). The CDR3 is 14 amino acids. Germline assignment: CDR1 SGHRS and CDR2 YFSETQ. Trimming left V 4 bases short and J 3 bases short, with 12 bases between. CDR3 sequence: CASSPLTGTDTQYF. CDR3 coding DNA: TGCGCCAGCAGCCCCCTGACGGGGACAGATACGCAGTATTTT.

This chain uses TRBV4-3 with TRBJ2-2; possible D gene TRBD2, 6 bases. Per the germline V gene, CDR1 is LGHNA and CDR2 is YSLEER. The V end lost 4 bases, the J end lost 3 bases, and 12 bases lay between the germline ends. The length of the CDR3 is 15 residues. The CDR3 spells CASSLAAGHTGELFF. In DNA form, the CDR3 reads TGCGCCAGCAGCCTGGCGGCGGGACACACCGGGGAGCTGTTTTTT.

The genes are TRBV27 and TRBJ1-2, with 8 bases aligning to TRBD1. J was trimmed by 3 bases and V by 0 bases; bases with no gene match: 3. The V gene's germline CDR1 is MNHEY and CDR2 SMNVEV (reference sequence). The CDR3 length is 15 residues. The CDR3 DNA is TGTGCCAGCAGTTTATCAGCAGGGGGCTACTATGGCTACACCTTC. Protein sequence: CASSLSAGGYYGYTF.

The rearrangement joins TRBV30 to TRBJ1-5; D is undetermined. Germline V gene lookup returns CDR1 GTSNPN and CDR2 SVGIG (reference sequence). The CDR3 runs to 13 residues. Deletions cut 2 bases from V and 5 bases from J, with 10 bases between. This CDR3 reads CAWSSRDDQPQHF. As DNA, the CDR3 is TGTGCCTGGAGTTCCCGGGATGATCAGCCCCAGCATTTT.

The chain employs TRBV11-2 and TRBJ1-2; maybe TRBD1 (5 bases). The CDR3 has 15 amino acids. The V end lost 2 bases, the J end lost 7 bases, and 17 bases lay between the germline ends. Germline V gene lookup returns CDR1 SGHAT and CDR2 FQNNGV. The chain's CDR3 is CASSLRGGYSSGYTF. CDR3 DNA sequence: TGTGCCAGCAGCTTACGGGGGGGGTATTCAAGTGGCTACACCTTC. Filled out from reference TRBV11-2 and TRBJ1-2, the complete variable domain reads EAGVAQSPRYKIIEKRQSVAFWCNPISGHATLYWYQQILGQGPKLLIQFQNNGVVDDSQLPKDRFSAERLKGVDSTLKIQPAKLEDSAVYLCASSLRGGYSSGYTFGSGTRLTVV.

The V and J genes are TRBV5-4 and TRBJ2-1, with a possible D match to TRBD2 (5 bases). This CDR3 contains 15 residues. Trimming left V 7 bases short and J 1 base short, with 15 bases between. Germline V gene sequence: CDR1 SGHNT, CDR2 YYREEE (reference sequence). The CDR3 sequence: CASSPEAASYNEQFF. CDR3 nucleotide sequence: TGTGCCAGCTCCCCGGAGGCTGCATCCTACAATGAGCAGTTCTTC.

The chain couples TRBV19 to TRBJ2-3; possibly TRBD2 for D (5 bases). The germline gives CDR1 LNHDA, CDR2 SQIVND (reference sequence). The CDR3 is 13 amino acids. V was pared by 10 bases and J by 6 bases, with 17 bases between. The CDR3, as DNA: TGTGCCACTACTACCCTGTCGGGGGATACGCAGTATTTT. Protein: CATTTLSGDTQYF.

This chain links TRBV29-1 with TRBJ2-5; perhaps TRBD2 as D (6 bases). The V end lost 6 bases, the J end lost 3 bases, and 14 bases lay between the germline ends. The CDR3 runs to 13 residues. Germline V gene lookup returns CDR1 SQVTM and CDR2 ANQGSEA. The CDR3 protein is CSVAGLTEETQYF. For the CDR3, the DNA is TGCAGCGTCGCGGGACTGACCGAAGAGACCCAGTACTTC.

The genes are TRBV5-6 and TRBJ2-5; 9 bases line up with TRBD1. The J segment lost 2 bases and the V segment lost 2 bases, leaving 1 base of the junction unmatched. Per the germline V gene, CDR1 is SGHDT and CDR2 is YYEEEE. CDR3 size: 14 residues. CDR3 coding DNA: TGTGCCAGCAGCTTAGGGACAGGGCAAGAGACCCAGTACTTC. It translates to CASSLGTGQETQYF. Together with reference TRBV5-6 and TRBJ2-5, the CDR3 gives the full variable domain: DAGVTQSPTHLIKTRGQQVTLRCSPKSGHDTVSWYQQALGQGPQFIFQYYEEEERQRGNFPDRFSGHQFPNYSSELNVNALLLGDSALYLCASSLGTGQETQYFGPGTRLLVL.

V usage is TRBV28 and J usage is TRBJ1-1; no clear D gene. Trimming left V 3 bases short and J 0 bases short, with 14 bases between. The CDR3 length is 16 residues. From germline, CDR1 is MDHEN and CDR2 SYDVKM. As DNA, the CDR3 is TGTGCCAGCAGTTTGCTTTCTCGGGGTCTGAACACTGAAGCTTTCTTT. Its translation is CASSLLSRGLNTEAFF.

CDR3 amino acids: CASSLTAGDGYTF. The CDR3 DNA reads TGCGCCAGCAGCTTGACGGCAGGGGATGGCTACACCTTC. The V gene is TRBV5-1, the J gene TRBJ1-2, with D tentatively TRBD1 (6 bases). V lost 1 base, J lost 6 bases, and 10 bases lay in between. The CDR3 is 13 amino acids. Germline V gives CDR1 SGHRS, CDR2 YFSETQ. The complete variable domain, with remaining parts taken from reference TRBV5-1 and TRBJ1-2, reads KAGVTQTPRYLIKTRGQQVTLSCSPISGHRSVSWYQQTPGQGLQFLFEYFSETQRNKGNFPGRFSGRQFSNSRSEMNVSTLELGDSALYLCASSLTAGDGYTFGSGTRLTVV.

The J gene is TRBJ1-4, the V gene TRBV25-1; the match to TRBD1 covers 8 bases. V gave up 2 bases and J gave up 5 bases; unmatched junction bases: 1. This CDR3 is built from 14 residues. CDR1 and CDR2 (germline): MGHDK, SYGVNS. The CDR3 DNA reads as TGTGCCAGCAGTGAACACAGGGGGAATGAAAAACTGTTTTTT. Translated, it gives CASSEHRGNEKLFF.

V usage is TRBV6-6 and J usage is TRBJ2-5, with D possibly being TRBD1 (5 bases). TRBJ2-7 matches the DNA end more closely, so the J call is doubtful. The CDR3 totals 16 residues. Germline V gene lookup returns CDR1 MNHNY and CDR2 SVGAGI (reference sequence). CDR3 DNA sequence: TGTGCCAGCAGTTTACGAACAGGTAATGTCTCCTACGAGCAGTACTTC. It encodes CASSLRTGNVSYEQYF.

The V and J genes are TRBV5-1 and TRBJ2-7; TRBD1 matches at 11 bases. Germline V gives CDR1 SGHRS, CDR2 YFSETQ. V lost 6 bases, J lost 4 bases, and 15 bases stayed unmatched. This CDR3 is built from 17 residues. The DNA of the CDR3 is TGCGCCAGCACCCAAAATTTCGGACAGGGGGCGTGGTACGAGCAGTACTTC. Translation: CASTQNFGQGAWYEQYF.

J is TRBJ2-7 and V is TRBV20-1; D not resolved. CDR1 and CDR2 from the germline V gene are DFQATT and SNEGSKA (reference sequence). The CDR3 covers 11 residues. V was clipped by 3 bases and J by 3 bases, with 6 bases between them. The CDR3 DNA reads TGCAGTGCTAGGATAGACTACGAGCAGTACTTC. Translation gives CSARIDYEQYF.

The chain uses TRBV7-2 and TRBJ1-2, with TRBD1 identical over 7 bases. In germline, CDR1 is SGHTA, CDR2 FQGNSA. This CDR3 is built from 13 residues. The junction had 4 bases not matched to a gene; V was cut back by 3 bases and J by 6 bases. Written as DNA, the CDR3 is TGTGCCAGCAGCTTCAACAGGGGCGATGGCTACACCTTC. Translating gives CASSFNRGDGYTF.

The chain employs TRBV11-2 and TRBJ2-7; D is undetermined. The CDR3 has 13 amino acids. From germline, CDR1 is SGHAT and CDR2 FQNNGV. V lost 1 base and J lost 4, with 8 bases in between. The CDR3 here is CASSLGREYEQYF. The CDR3 DNA follows: TGTGCCAGCAGCTTAGGTCGAGAGTACGAGCAGTACTTC.

J is TRBJ2-2 and V is TRBV12-5; TRBD1 is a possible D gene (6 bases). This CDR3 is 14 amino acids long. CDR1 and CDR2 from the germline V gene are LGHNT and FRNRAP. Deletions cut 7 bases from V and 3 bases from J, with 12 bases between. The DNA for the CDR3 is TGTGCTAGTGCCCTACAGGGATACACCGGGGAGCTGTTTTTT. Its protein is CASALQGYTGELFF.

The CDR3 nucleotides read TGCGCCAGCAGCCAAGAACAGAGATACGAGCAGTACTTC. Its protein is CASSQEQRYEQYF. The chain is built from TRBV4-3 and TRBJ2-7; D is unclear. V was shortened by 0 bases and J by 4 bases, with 7 bases between the two germline ends. This CDR3 contains 13 residues. The germline gives CDR1 LGHNA, CDR2 YSLEER.

This chain uses TRBV25-1 with TRBJ2-2, with TRBD1 identical over 7 bases. Germline values: CDR1 MGHDK, CDR2 SYGVNS. The CDR3 sequence is 13 residues long. Losses at the gene ends were 5 bases for V and 8 bases for J; bases not matched to a gene: 5. For the CDR3, the DNA is TGTGCCAGCAGTAATACAGGGGTTGGGGAGCTGTTTTTT. Translating it yields CASSNTGVGELFF.

The CDR3 DNA sequence: TGTGCCAGCAGTTTCTTGGGGGGGGGCGAGCAGTACTTC. This gives the protein CASSFLGGGEQYF. The J gene is TRBJ2-7, the V gene TRBV27; 7 bases are a match to TRBD2. The germline gives CDR1 MNHEY, CDR2 SMNVEV (reference sequence). The J segment lost 6 bases and the V segment lost 3 bases, leaving 5 bases of the junction unmatched. The CDR3 has 13 residues.

V is TRBV6-5 and J is TRBJ1-2; 8 nucleotides align to TRBD1. V was clipped by 7 bases and J by 4 bases; unmatched bases: 11. CDR3 size: 15 residues. Germline V CDR1 and CDR2: MNHEY, SVGAGI. The CDR3 protein is CASTPWGTGSYGYTF. CDR3 nucleotides: TGTGCCAGCACCCCCTGGGGGACAGGTTCCTATGGCTACACCTTC.

V is TRBV30 and J is TRBJ1-2; possibly TRBD1 for D (6 bases). The CDR3 sequence is 16 residues long. V lost 4 bases and J lost 5, with 23 bases in between. Germline lookup yields CDR1 GTSNPN and CDR2 SVGIG (reference sequence). The CDR3 protein is CAWTRGQGILVYGYTF. As DNA, the CDR3 is TGTGCCTGGACAAGGGGACAAGGGATCTTAGTATATGGCTACACCTTC.

J is TRBJ2-4 and V is TRBV9, with D tentatively TRBD2 (5 bases). V was trimmed by 2 bases and J by 7 bases, leaving 13 bases between them. Per germline, CDR1 SGDLS and CDR2 YYNGEE. The CDR3 contains 14 residues. CDR3 sequence (DNA): TGTGCCAGCAGCGTCTCTCGAGGGAGTAACATTCAGTACTTC. This gives the protein CASSVSRGSNIQYF.

This chain joins TRBV7-2 and TRBJ2-1; D gene uncertain. The V gene lost 2 bases and the J gene lost 9 bases, with 14 bases spanning the gap. The CDR3 length is 14 residues. Germline V CDR1 and CDR2: SGHTA, FQGNSA. CDR3: CASSLLWSSVEQFF. DNA of the CDR3: TGTGCCAGCAGCTTACTGTGGAGTTCGGTTGAGCAGTTCTTC.

The V call is TRBV7-2, the J call TRBJ1-5; D possibly corresponds to TRBD1 (6 bases). V was pared by 5 bases and J by 8 bases, with 10 bases between. CDR1 and CDR2 from the germline V gene are SGHTA and FQGNSA. This CDR3 has 12 amino acids. CDR3 sequence reads: CASSQGREPQHF. The CDR3, as DNA: TGTGCCAGCAGCCAGGGGAGGGAGCCCCAGCATTTT.

This chain joins TRBV10-3 and TRBJ2-7; TRBD2 is a possible D gene (6 bases). There are 15 residues in the CDR3. In germline, CDR1 is ENHRY, CDR2 SYGVKD. Trimming cost V 6 bases and J 6 bases, with 21 bases left between them. CDR3 sequence (DNA): TGTGCCATCAGGACTACTTTGGACACAGCGGGCGAGCAGTACTTC. This encodes CAIRTTLDTAGEQYF.

J is TRBJ1-2 and V is TRBV10-3; D uncertain. The germline V and J ends were trimmed by 7 bases and 8 bases, with 14 bases remaining between them. CDR3 size: 12 residues. The germline gives CDR1 ENHRY, CDR2 SYGVKD. CDR3 sequence (DNA): TGTGCCATCAAAGGACCCCGAGGGGGCTACACCTTC. It specifies CAIKGPRGGYTF.